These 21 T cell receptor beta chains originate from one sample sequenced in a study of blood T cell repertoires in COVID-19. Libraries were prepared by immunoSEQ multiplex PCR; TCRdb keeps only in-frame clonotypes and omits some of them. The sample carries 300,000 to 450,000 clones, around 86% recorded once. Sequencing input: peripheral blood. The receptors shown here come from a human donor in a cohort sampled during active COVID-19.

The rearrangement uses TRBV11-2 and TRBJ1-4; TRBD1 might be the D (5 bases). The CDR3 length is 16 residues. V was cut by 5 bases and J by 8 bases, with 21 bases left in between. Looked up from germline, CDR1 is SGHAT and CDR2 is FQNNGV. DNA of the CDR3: TGTGCCAGCAGCCCAAATGCAGGGTGGGAAGGAGAAAAACTGTTTTTT. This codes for CASSPNAGWEGEKLFF.

The CDR3 sequence is CASSEFEAFRYEQYF. In DNA, the CDR3 is TGTGCCAGCAGTGAATTCGAAGCTTTTCGATACGAGCAGTACTTC. The rearrangement uses TRBV6-1 and TRBJ2-7; D remains unclear. The germline gives CDR1 MNHNS, CDR2 SASEGT. The CDR3 length is 15 residues. V was clipped by 2 bases and J by 4 bases, with 15 bases between them.

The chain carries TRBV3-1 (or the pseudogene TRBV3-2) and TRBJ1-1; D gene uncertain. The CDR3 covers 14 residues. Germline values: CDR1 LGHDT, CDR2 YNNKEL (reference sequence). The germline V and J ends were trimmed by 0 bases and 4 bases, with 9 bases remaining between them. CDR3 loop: CASSQEVGSTEAFF. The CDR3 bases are TGTGCCAGCAGCCAAGAAGTTGGGAGCACTGAAGCTTTCTTT.

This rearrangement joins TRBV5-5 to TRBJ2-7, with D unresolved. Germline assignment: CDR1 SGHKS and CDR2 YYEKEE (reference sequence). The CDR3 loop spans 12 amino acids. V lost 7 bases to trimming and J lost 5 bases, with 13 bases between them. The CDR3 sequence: CASGQELNEQYF. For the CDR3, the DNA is TGTGCCAGCGGGCAGGAACTTAACGAGCAGTACTTC.

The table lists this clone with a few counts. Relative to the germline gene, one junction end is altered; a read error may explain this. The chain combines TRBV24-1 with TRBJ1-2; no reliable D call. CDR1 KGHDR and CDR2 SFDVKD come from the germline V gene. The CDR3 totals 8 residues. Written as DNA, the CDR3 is TGTGCCACCCCGAGGGTTTCCTTC. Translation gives CATPRVSF.

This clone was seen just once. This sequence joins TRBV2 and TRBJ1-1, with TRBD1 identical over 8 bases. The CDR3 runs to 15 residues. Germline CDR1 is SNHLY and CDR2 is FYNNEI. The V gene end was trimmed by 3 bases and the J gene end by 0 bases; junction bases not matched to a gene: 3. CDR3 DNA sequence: TGTGCCAGCAGTGAGACAGGGGAAATGAACACTGAAGCTTTCTTT. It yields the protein CASSETGEMNTEAFF.

CDR3 region: CASSGGSGDTQYF. The DNA for the CDR3 is TGTGCCTCCTCCGGGGGGTCTGGAGATACGCAGTATTTT. The V gene is TRBV30, the J gene TRBJ2-3; 7 bases agree with TRBD2. The length of the CDR3 is 13 residues. The V segment lost 7 bases and the J segment 5 bases; nucleotides outside the gene matches: 9. Germline assignment: CDR1 GTSNPN and CDR2 SVGIG (reference sequence).

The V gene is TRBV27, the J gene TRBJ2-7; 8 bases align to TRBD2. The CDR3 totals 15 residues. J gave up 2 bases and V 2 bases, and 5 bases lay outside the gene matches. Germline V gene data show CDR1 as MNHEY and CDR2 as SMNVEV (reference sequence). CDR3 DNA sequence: TGTGCCAGCAGTTTAAAGAGCGGGGGCCCCTACGAGCAGTACTTC. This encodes CASSLKSGGPYEQYF.

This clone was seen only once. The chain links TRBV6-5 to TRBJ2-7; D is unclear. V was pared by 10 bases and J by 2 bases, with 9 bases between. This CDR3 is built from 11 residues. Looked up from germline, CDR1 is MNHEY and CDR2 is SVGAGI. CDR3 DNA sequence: TGTGCCACCGTATTAACCTACGAGCAGTACTTC. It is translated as CATVLTYEQYF.

The CDR3 reads CASSPIASGIFYEQYF. CDR3 nucleotides: TGTGCCAGCAGCCCAATTGCTAGCGGGATCTTCTACGAGCAGTACTTC. The chain combines TRBV9 with TRBJ2-7, with 9 bases lining up with TRBD2. Trimming at V came to 4 bases and at J to 3 bases, leaving 11 bases not matched to a gene. The germline gives CDR1 SGDLS, CDR2 YYNGEE. The CDR3 runs 16 residues.

Here the CDR3 reads CASGLDFYGYTF. CDR3 nucleotides: TGTGCTAGTGGTTTAGACTTCTATGGCTACACCTTC. This chain uses TRBV12-5 with TRBJ1-2; D is unclear. The V gene lost 3 bases and the J gene lost 4 bases, with 6 bases spanning the gap. Looked up from germline, CDR1 is LGHNT and CDR2 is FRNRAP. The CDR3 consists of 12 residues.

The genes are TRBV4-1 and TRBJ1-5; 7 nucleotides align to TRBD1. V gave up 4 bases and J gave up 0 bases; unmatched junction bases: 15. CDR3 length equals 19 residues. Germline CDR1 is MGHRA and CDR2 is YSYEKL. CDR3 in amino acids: CASSPLIGGTENSNQPQHF. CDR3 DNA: TGCGCCAGCAGCCCGCTAATCGGCGGGACAGAGAATAGCAATCAGCCCCAGCATTTT.

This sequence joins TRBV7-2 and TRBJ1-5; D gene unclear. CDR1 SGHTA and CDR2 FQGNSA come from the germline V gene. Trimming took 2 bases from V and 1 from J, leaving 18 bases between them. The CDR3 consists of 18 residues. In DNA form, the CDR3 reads TGTGCCAGCAGCTTATACCCACGGGGTGTTGGGAGCAATCAGCCCCAGCATTTT. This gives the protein CASSLYPRGVGSNQPQHF.

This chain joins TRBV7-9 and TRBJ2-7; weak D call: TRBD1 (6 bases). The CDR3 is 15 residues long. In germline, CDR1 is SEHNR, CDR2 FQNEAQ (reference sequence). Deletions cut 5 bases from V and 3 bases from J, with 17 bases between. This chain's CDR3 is CASSPLTGKFYEQYF. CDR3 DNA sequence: TGTGCCAGCAGCCCATTAACAGGGAAGTTCTACGAGCAGTACTTC.

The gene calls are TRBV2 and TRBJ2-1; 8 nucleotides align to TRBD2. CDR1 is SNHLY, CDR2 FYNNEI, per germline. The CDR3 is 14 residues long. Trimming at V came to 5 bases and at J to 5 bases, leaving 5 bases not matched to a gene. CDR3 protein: CASSSGGGNNEQFF. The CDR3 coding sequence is TGTGCCAGCAGTTCCGGGGGGGGTAACAATGAGCAGTTCTTC.

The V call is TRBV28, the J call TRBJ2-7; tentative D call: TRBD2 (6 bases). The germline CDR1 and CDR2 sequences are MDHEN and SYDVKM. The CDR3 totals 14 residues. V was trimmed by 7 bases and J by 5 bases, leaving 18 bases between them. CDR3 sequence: CASKIGAGPNEQYF. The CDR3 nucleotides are TGTGCCAGCAAAATAGGGGCGGGGCCCAACGAGCAGTACTTC.

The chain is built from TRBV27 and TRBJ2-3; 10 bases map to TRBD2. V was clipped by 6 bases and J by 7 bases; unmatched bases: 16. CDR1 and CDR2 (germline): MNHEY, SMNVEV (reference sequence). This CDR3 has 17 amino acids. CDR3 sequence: CASRPTPTSGSTNTQYF. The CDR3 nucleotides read TGTGCCAGCAGGCCAACCCCGACTAGCGGGTCCACGAATACGCAGTATTTT.

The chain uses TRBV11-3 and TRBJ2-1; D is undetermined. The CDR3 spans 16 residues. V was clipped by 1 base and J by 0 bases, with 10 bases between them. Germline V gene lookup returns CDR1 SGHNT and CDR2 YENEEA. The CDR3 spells CASSLGSSSSYNEQFF. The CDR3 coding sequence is TGTGCCAGCAGCTTAGGTTCTAGTAGCTCCTACAATGAGCAGTTCTTC.

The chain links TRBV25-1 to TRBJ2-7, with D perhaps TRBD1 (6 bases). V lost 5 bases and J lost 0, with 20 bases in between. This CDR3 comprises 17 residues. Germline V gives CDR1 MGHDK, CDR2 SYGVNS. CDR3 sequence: CASSPPFRGVHSYEQYF. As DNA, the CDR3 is TGTGCCAGCAGTCCACCCTTCAGGGGCGTTCACTCCTACGAGCAGTACTTC.

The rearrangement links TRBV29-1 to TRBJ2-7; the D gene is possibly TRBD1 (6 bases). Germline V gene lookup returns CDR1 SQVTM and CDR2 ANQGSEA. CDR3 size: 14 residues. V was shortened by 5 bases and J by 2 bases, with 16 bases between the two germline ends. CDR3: CSVWDNRDTYEQYF. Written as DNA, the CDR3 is TGCAGCGTTTGGGATAACAGGGATACCTACGAGCAGTACTTC.

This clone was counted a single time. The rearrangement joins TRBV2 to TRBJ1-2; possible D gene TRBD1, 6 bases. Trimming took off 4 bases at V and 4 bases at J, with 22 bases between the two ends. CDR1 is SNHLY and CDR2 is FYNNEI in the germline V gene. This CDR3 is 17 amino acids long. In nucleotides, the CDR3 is TGTGCCAGCAGTGTAGCAGGGGAGGGGGTCAGTATCTATGGCTACACCTTC. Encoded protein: CASSVAGEGVSIYGYTF.